The entry below describes one T cell receptor beta chain. What it binds is unknown. V lost 12 bases and J lost 4, with 20 bases in between. This CDR3 spans 15 amino acids. CDR1 and CDR2 (germline): KGHDR, SFDVKD. This record belongs to a study of T cell responses to AZD1222 COVID-19 vaccine. Findings and caveats of the study: Most donors were white British and more were female, and clonal diversity was possibly underestimated. Vaccine-related CD4 TCRs covered spike, predominating at 160-218 and 743-854. Spike-specific TCR breadth rose after two AZD1222 doses, and depth rose as well.

Repertoires were generated with immunoSEQ multiplex PCR, while TCRdb's copy carries only in-frame clones and drops some. The sample has 130,000 or so clones, 65% to 90% seen once. The gene calls are TRBV24-1 and TRBJ2-2, with D tentatively TRBD1 (7 bases). This sequence originates from an adult who received the MenACWY meningococcal vaccine as a control. This specimen consisted of peripheral blood, obtained 28 days after the second dose of the MenACWY control vaccine. As DNA, the CDR3 is TGTGCCGCGGGGCTAGGGGGCGGGACCACCGGGGAGCTGTTTTTT. Residues: CAAGLGGGTTGELFF.